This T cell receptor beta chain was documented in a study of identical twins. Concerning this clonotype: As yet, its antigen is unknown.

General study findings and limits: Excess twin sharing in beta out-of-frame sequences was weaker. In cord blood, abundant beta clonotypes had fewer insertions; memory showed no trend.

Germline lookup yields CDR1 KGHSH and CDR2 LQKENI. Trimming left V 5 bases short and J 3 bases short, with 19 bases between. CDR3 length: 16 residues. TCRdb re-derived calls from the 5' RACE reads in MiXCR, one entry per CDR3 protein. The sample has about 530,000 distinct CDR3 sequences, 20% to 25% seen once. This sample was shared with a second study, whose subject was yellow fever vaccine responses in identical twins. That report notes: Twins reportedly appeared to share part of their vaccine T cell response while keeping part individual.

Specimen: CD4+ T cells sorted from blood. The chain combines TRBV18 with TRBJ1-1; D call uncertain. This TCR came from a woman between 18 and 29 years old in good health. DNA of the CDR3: TGTGCCAGCTCATCAGTCCTCATAACTTCGGACACTGAAGCTTTCTTT. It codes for CASSSVLITSDTEAFF.